The 27 T cell receptor beta chains reported below all come from one sample, sequenced in a study of T cells in Graves' hyperthyroidism and ophthalmopathy. TCR beta CDR3 sequences were amplified from RNA transcripts. HTBI primers were the set used in a first-round RT-PCR of the TCR CDR3. TCRdb reprocessed the multiplex PCR reads with MiXCR, giving one entry per CDR3 protein. The top ten clones hold less than 50% of a sample with roughly 110,000 distinct CDR3 sequences, about 17% of them seen once. The sequencing sample was made of blood. Every receptor here comes from a woman in her 50s with Graves' hyperthyroidism.

The rearrangement links TRBV5-1 to TRBJ2-2, with 7 bases aligning to TRBD1. CDR1 and CDR2 (germline): SGHRS, YFSETQ. This CDR3 has 14 amino acids. Trimming cost V 1 base and J 3 bases; bases outside gene matches: 0. The CDR3, as DNA: TGCGCCAGCAGCTTGACAGGGGACACCGGGGAGCTGTTTTTT. Amino acids: CASSLTGDTGELFF.

This clonotype has a count of ten or more. The V gene is TRBV20-1, the J gene TRBJ2-6; the D is unclear. Per germline, CDR1 DFQATT and CDR2 SNEGSKA (reference sequence). V was shortened by 4 bases and J by 1 base, with 11 bases between the two germline ends. The CDR3 runs 15 residues. CDR3 residues: CSATQQRSGANVLTF. DNA for the CDR3: TGCAGTGCTACCCAACAGAGATCTGGGGCCAACGTCCTGACTTTC.

In its sample, this clonotype was seen many times. The rearrangement links TRBV5-4 to TRBJ2-3, with no clear D. The CDR3 sequence is 15 residues long. V was clipped by 2 bases and J by 0 bases, with 10 bases between them. Germline lookup yields CDR1 SGHNT and CDR2 YYREEE (reference sequence). As DNA, the CDR3 is TGTGCCAGCAGCTTTGGCAGGCGAAGCACAGATACGCAGTATTTT. Amino acids: CASSFGRRSTDTQYF.

This clonotype was detected many times. The CDR3: CASSLRTGQDTQYF. The DNA of the CDR3 is TGTGCCAGCAGCCTCAGGACAGGGCAAGATACGCAGTATTTT. V and J are TRBV3-1 and TRBJ2-3, with TRBD1 matching 8 bases. The germline V gene has CDR1 LGHDT and CDR2 YNNKEL (reference sequence). Losses at the gene ends were 4 bases for V and 5 bases for J; bases not matched to a gene: 5. The CDR3 loop spans 14 amino acids.

This clonotype was recorded many times. The rearrangement joins TRBV20-1 to TRBJ2-1; D unclear. The CDR3 spans 15 residues. Germline V gene data show CDR1 as DFQATT and CDR2 as SNEGSKA (reference sequence). V dropped 1 base and J dropped 7 bases, with 17 bases sitting between them. The CDR3 loop is CSARVGSTPLNEQFF. The CDR3 nucleotides read TGCAGTGCTAGAGTGGGCTCCACACCCTTAAATGAGCAGTTCTTC.

Only a few counts were recorded for this clonotype. V and J are TRBV5-4 and TRBJ1-2; TRBD1 agrees at 9 bases. This CDR3 is built from 15 residues. After removal of 0 bases from V and 4 bases from J, the junction contained 4 bases not matched to a gene. CDR1 is SGHNT and CDR2 is YYREEE in the germline V gene (reference sequence). The CDR3 DNA reads as TGTGCCAGCAGCTTGGGCGGACAGGGGCTCTATGGCTACACCTTC. The encoded protein is CASSLGGQGLYGYTF.

The V call is TRBV28, the J call TRBJ1-5, with 8 bases aligning to TRBD1. The CDR3 is made up of 18 amino acids. The germline V gene has CDR1 MDHEN and CDR2 SYDVKM. V shed 6 bases, J shed 2 bases, and the junction held 15 bases outside the gene matches. The CDR3 nucleotides read TGTGCCAGCAGCACCGGGACAGGCCTTTGGGTTGGCAATCAGCCCCAGCATTTT. It translates to CASSTGTGLWVGNQPQHF. Full variable domain (missing parts from reference TRBV28 and TRBJ1-5): DVKVTQSSRYLVKRTGEKVFLECVQDMDHENMFWYRQDPGLGLRLIYFSYDVKMKEKGDIPEGYSVSREKKERFSLILESASTNQTSMYLCASSTGTGLWVGNQPQHFGDGTRLSIL.

This clonotype was counted ten times or more. This rearrangement joins TRBV5-8 to TRBJ2-7; D might be TRBD2 (6 bases). Trimming pared 4 bases from V and 9 bases from J, leaving 14 bases between. The CDR3 has 12 amino acids. The germline V gene encodes CDR1 SGHTS and CDR2 YDEGEE. CDR3 DNA sequence: TGTGCCAGCAGCATTGGCGGGGTTGTGCAGTACTTC. Its protein is CASSIGGVVQYF.

This clonotype showed up many times. The chain links TRBV2 to TRBJ1-1; D may be TRBD1 (6 bases). The CDR3 extends over 12 amino acids. CDR1 and CDR2 from the germline V gene are SNHLY and FYNNEI. The V end was cut by 4 bases, the J end by 12 bases, with 15 bases between. The CDR3: CASSAGGGGTFF. As DNA, the CDR3 is TGTGCCAGCAGTGCGGGGGGCGGCGGAACTTTCTTT.

This clonotype occurred many times. The chain has TRBV20-1 and TRBJ2-7, with a weak D call TRBD2 (5 bases). V was pared by 6 bases and J by 6 bases, with 15 bases between. The CDR3 consists of 12 residues. Germline V gene data show CDR1 as DFQATT and CDR2 as SNEGSKA (reference sequence). CDR3 loop: CSAPRELGEQYF. DNA for the CDR3: TGCAGTGCCCCAAGGGAGCTCGGCGAGCAGTACTTC.

This clonotype was seen ten or more times. The V call is TRBV7-2, the J call TRBJ2-5; a possible D gene is TRBD2 (5 bases). Germline-derived CDR1 and CDR2 are SGHTA and FQGNSA. The length of the CDR3 is 16 residues. Trimming took 3 bases from V and 0 from J, leaving 14 bases between them. CDR3 residues: CASSFGLLPYQETQYF. The CDR3, as DNA: TGTGCCAGCAGCTTTGGACTCCTTCCGTACCAAGAGACCCAGTACTTC.

This clonotype occurred many times. The rearrangement links TRBV20-1 to TRBJ1-5, with 7 bases fitting TRBD1. After removal of 4 bases from V and 2 bases from J, the junction contained 5 bases not matched to a gene. The CDR3 sequence is 14 residues long. Germline lookup yields CDR1 DFQATT and CDR2 SNEGSKA (reference sequence). DNA of the CDR3: TGCAGTGCTACCACAGGGGCGGGCAATCAGCCCCAGCATTTT. Protein: CSATTGAGNQPQHF.

This clonotype has ten or more counts. The J gene is TRBJ2-7, the V gene TRBV6-2 or TRBV6-3; possibly TRBD2 for D (5 bases). Germline lookup yields CDR1 MNHEY and CDR2 SVGEGT. The CDR3 runs to 15 residues. With 4 bases removed from V and 4 bases from J, the gap between germline ends came to 17 bases. The CDR3 coding sequence is TGTGCCAGCAGTTCGGCCCTTGCGGGTCCTTACGAGCAGTACGTC. Protein product: CASSSALAGPYEQYV.

This clonotype was counted at least ten times. CDR3 amino acids: CASSPPGDEKLFF. The CDR3, as DNA: TGTGCCAGCAGCCCCCCAGGGGATGAAAAACTGTTTTTT. The chain carries TRBV9 and TRBJ1-4; perhaps TRBD1 as D (6 bases). There are 13 residues in the CDR3. Trimming took 4 bases from V and 6 from J, leaving 10 bases between them. Per germline, CDR1 SGDLS and CDR2 YYNGEE.

The CDR3 DNA sequence: TGTGCCAGCAGTTATTTCGAGTCTAGCGGACTGCGGAATGAGCAGTTCTTC. Translated: CASSYFESSGLRNEQFF. The chain links TRBV13 to TRBJ2-1; 7 bases agree with TRBD2. From germline, CDR1 is PRHDT and CDR2 FYEKMQ (reference sequence). The trim removed 6 bases at V and 7 bases at J, leaving 18 bases unmatched. The length of the CDR3 is 17 residues.

In its sample, this clonotype was seen a few times. DNA for the CDR3: TGTGCCAGTAGCCTAAGCGGGAGTCGCTACAATGAGCAGTTCTTC. Protein sequence: CASSLSGSRYNEQFF. This rearrangement joins TRBV19 to TRBJ2-1, with 8 bases that match TRBD2. The CDR3 loop spans 15 amino acids. The V and J ends lost 6 bases and 3 bases, in that order; junction bases with no gene match: 7. The germline CDR1 and CDR2 sequences are LNHDA and SQIVND (reference sequence).

This clonotype appeared many times. The CDR3 loop is CATSDSTSSNTGELFF. The CDR3 DNA sequence: TGTGCCACCAGTGATTCTACGTCCTCGAACACCGGGGAGCTGTTTTTT. The chain employs TRBV24-1 and TRBJ2-2, with D unresolved. This CDR3 region has 16 residues. V lost 2 bases to trimming and J lost 0 bases, with 9 bases between them. Germline lookup yields CDR1 KGHDR and CDR2 SFDVKD.

This clonotype showed up many times. The J gene is TRBJ2-7, the V gene TRBV11-2; D may be TRBD1 or TRBD2 (5 bases each). Germline V gene sequence: CDR1 SGHAT, CDR2 FQNNGV. Trimming took off 5 bases at V and 2 bases at J, with 10 bases between the two ends. This CDR3 has 13 residues. The CDR3 sequence: CASSMGPTYEQYV. The CDR3 DNA is TGTGCCAGCAGCATGGGACCGACCTACGAGCAGTACGTC.

This clonotype was counted between two and nine times. J is TRBJ1-1 and V is TRBV2; D is possibly TRBD1 (5 bases). Trimming pared 7 bases from V and 1 base from J, leaving 16 bases between. The CDR3 is made up of 15 amino acids. Germline CDR1 is SNHLY and CDR2 is FYNNEI. The CDR3 is CASKGRVLGNTEAFF. The CDR3 DNA sequence: TGTGCCAGCAAGGGACGAGTATTGGGGAACACTGAAGCTTTCTTT.

In its sample, this clonotype was seen many times. The chain employs TRBV24-1 and TRBJ2-1, with 7 nucleotides matching TRBD2. Losses at the gene ends were 3 bases for V and 0 bases for J; bases not matched to a gene: 4. CDR3 length equals 16 residues. Looked up from germline, CDR1 is KGHDR and CDR2 is SFDVKD. The CDR3 nucleotides read TGTGCCACCAGTGATGTCCGGGGGGACTCCTACAATGAGCAGTTCTTC. Residues: CATSDVRGDSYNEQFF.

To note about this clonotype: It may be a read error: a sequence one base away is much more abundant. This CDR3 fails to terminate in the conserved phenylalanine or tryptophan, so it likely reflects a read error. The chain is built from TRBV29-1 and TRBJ2-3, with 10 positions matching TRBD1. The germline CDR1 and CDR2 sequences are SQVTM and ANQGSEA. CDR3 length: 15 amino acids. The V gene end was trimmed by 3 bases and the J gene end by 4 bases; junction bases not matched to a gene: 7. CDR3 sequence reads: CSVERQGAVADTQYS. For the CDR3, the DNA is TGCAGCGTTGAGCGACAGGGGGCCGTCGCAGATACGCAGTATTCT.

This clonotype was counted at least ten times. The gene calls are TRBV27 and TRBJ1-2, with 8 bases lining up with TRBD1. J gave up 5 bases and V 4 bases, and 3 bases lay outside the gene matches. CDR1 is MNHEY, CDR2 SMNVEV, per germline (reference sequence). CDR3 length: 13 residues. CDR3 in DNA: TGTGCCAGCAGTTCCAGGGGGCTGTATGGCTACACCTTC. It specifies CASSSRGLYGYTF.

This clonotype appeared many times. This chain links TRBV12-3 or TRBV12-4 with TRBJ1-1; D gene unclear. Trimming took 3 bases from V and 7 from J, leaving 9 bases between them. The CDR3 contains 12 residues. The chain's CDR3 is CASSFSPDEAFF. Here the CDR3 DNA reads TGTGCCAGCAGTTTCTCACCGGATGAAGCTTTCTTT.

This clonotype was seen repeatedly, ten times or more. The rearrangement joins TRBV3-1 to TRBJ2-7; 8 positions agree with TRBD2. Trimming took 4 bases from V and 5 from J; bases not matched to a gene: 7. CDR1 is LGHDT and CDR2 is YNNKEL in the germline V gene (reference sequence). The CDR3 is 14 amino acids. The CDR3 protein is CASSLLAGTNEQYF. As DNA, the CDR3 is TGTGCCAGCAGCCTTTTAGCGGGAACCAACGAGCAGTACTTC.

The chain has TRBV4-1 and TRBJ2-7; perhaps TRBD2 as D (6 bases). V lost 1 base and J 0 bases, leaving 10 bases between the germline ends. This CDR3 comprises 15 residues. Germline CDR1 is MGHRA and CDR2 is YSYEKL. DNA for the CDR3: TGCGCCAGCAGCCAAGTTAGCGGTAGCTCCTACGAGCAGTACTTC. Translating it yields CASSQVSGSSYEQYF.

The CDR3 DNA follows: TGTGCCAGCAGCTTAGATCTAATAGGGAACGAGCAGTACTTC. It encodes CASSLDLIGNEQYF. V gene TRBV11-2 combines with J gene TRBJ2-7; D remains unclear. V was clipped by 0 bases and J by 5 bases, with 11 bases between them. CDR3 length: 14 amino acids. Per the germline V gene, CDR1 is SGHAT and CDR2 is FQNNGV.

This clonotype was recorded many times. This chain connects TRBV5-4 to TRBJ2-5; D is unresolved. Trimming stripped 4 bases from V and 1 base from J, with 5 bases between. The germline V gene encodes CDR1 SGHNT and CDR2 YYREEE (reference sequence). This CDR3 contains 12 residues. CDR3 loop: CASSGPQETQYF. In nucleotides, the CDR3 is TGTGCCAGCAGCGGACCCCAAGAGACCCAGTACTTC.